The source of this T cell receptor (beta chain) is a study of vaccination effects on CD4 cells after COVID-19. Study details: The vaccine given was either BNT162b2 or mRNA-1273, in two doses.

Data came from immunoSEQ multiplex PCR; TCRdb stores just in-frame clones and leaves some out. Among about 37,000 clones listed, around two thirds were seen once. Antigen-specific CD4+ T cells expanded by the ViraFEST assay with viral peptide pools were then sequenced. Cultured cells yielded isolated CD4+ T cells after approximately nine days. Their SARS-CoV-2 infection, verified by PCR, occurred between March and December 2020. As to this clone: Antigen unknown.

This CDR3 is 11 amino acids long. V dropped 6 bases and J dropped 6 bases, with 10 bases sitting between them. The germline V gene encodes CDR1 DFQATT and CDR2 SNEGSKA (reference sequence). The sequenced sample was CD4+ T cells from PBMCs cultured with a peptide pool, obtained before COVID-19 vaccination. The TCR originated in a human donor who had a prior SARS-CoV-2 infection. V gene TRBV20-1 combines with J gene TRBJ2-3; D is undetermined. CDR3: CSAYSPDTQYF. As DNA, the CDR3 is TGCAGTGCCTATTCCCCGGATACGCAGTATTTT.